Detailed here is one TCR beta chain. Its antigen remains unidentified. V lost 3 bases, J lost 2 bases, and 14 bases lay in between. CDR1 is MGHRA and CDR2 is YSYEKL in the germline V gene. CDR3 length: 16 amino acids. The record originates from a study of graft-versus-host responses after intestinal transplantation. Profiling relied on immunoSEQ multiplex PCR, and the TCRdb table lists in-frame clones only, not all of them. The sample contains 88,000 or so clones, about 90% of which appear only once. This clonotype was sampled from a human donor who received an intestinal transplant. The source was unstimulated CD4+ T cells sorted from spleen or lymph node cells, collected before intestinal transplant. V is TRBV4-1 and J is TRBJ2-1; no clear D gene. This CDR3 is CASSHPWRPTYNEQFF. The CDR3 DNA is TGCGCCAGCAGCCACCCCTGGCGGCCTACCTACAATGAGCAGTTCTTC.